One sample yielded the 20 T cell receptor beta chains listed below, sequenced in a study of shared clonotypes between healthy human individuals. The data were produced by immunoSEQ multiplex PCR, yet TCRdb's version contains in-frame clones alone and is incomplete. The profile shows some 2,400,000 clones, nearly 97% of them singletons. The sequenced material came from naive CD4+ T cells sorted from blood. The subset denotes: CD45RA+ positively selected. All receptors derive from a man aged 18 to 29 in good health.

The CDR3 here is CASSISSLGETQYF. CDR3 nucleotide sequence: TGTGCCAGTAGTATATCGAGCCTAGGGGAGACCCAGTACTTC. The V and J genes are TRBV19 and TRBJ2-5; no firm D call. Germline loops: CDR1 LNHDA, CDR2 SQIVND (reference sequence). This CDR3 is built from 14 residues. The germline V and J ends were trimmed by 2 bases and 5 bases, with 12 bases remaining between them. Based on the CDR3 plus reference TRBV19 and TRBJ2-5, the full variable domain is DGGITQSPKYLFRKEGQNVTLSCEQNLNHDAMYWYRQDPGQGLRLIYYSQIVNDFQKGDIAEGYSVSREKKESFPLTVTSAQKNPTAFYLCASSISSLGETQYFGPGTRLLVL.

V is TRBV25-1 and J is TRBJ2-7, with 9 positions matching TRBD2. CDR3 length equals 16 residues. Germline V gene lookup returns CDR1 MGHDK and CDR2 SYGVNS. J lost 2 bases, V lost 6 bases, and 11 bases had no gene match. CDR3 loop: CASRSSVGGRAYEQYF. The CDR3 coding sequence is TGTGCCAGCAGATCCTCTGTTGGCGGGAGGGCCTACGAGCAGTACTTC.

DNA for the CDR3: TGTGCCATCAGTGATGGGCAGGGAAATGAAAAACTGTTTTTT. Its translation is CAISDGQGNEKLFF. The chain employs TRBV10-3 and TRBJ1-4; weak D call: TRBD1 (5 bases). The germline V gene has CDR1 ENHRY and CDR2 SYGVKD. This CDR3 has 14 amino acids. Trimming left V 3 bases short and J 5 bases short, with 10 bases between.

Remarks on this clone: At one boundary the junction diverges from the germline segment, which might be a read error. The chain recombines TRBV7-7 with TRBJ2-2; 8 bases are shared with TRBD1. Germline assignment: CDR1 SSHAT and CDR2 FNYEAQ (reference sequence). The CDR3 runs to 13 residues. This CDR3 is CASSRTGFGELFF. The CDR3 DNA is TGTGCTAGCAGCCGGACAGGGTTCGGGGAGCTGTTTTTT.

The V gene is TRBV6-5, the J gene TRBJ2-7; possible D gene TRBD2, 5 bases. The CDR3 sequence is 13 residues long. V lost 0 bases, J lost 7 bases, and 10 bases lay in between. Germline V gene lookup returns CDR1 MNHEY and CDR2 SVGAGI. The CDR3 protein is CASSYSRAGEQYF. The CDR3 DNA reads TGTGCCAGCAGTTACTCGAGGGCCGGGGAGCAGTACTTC.

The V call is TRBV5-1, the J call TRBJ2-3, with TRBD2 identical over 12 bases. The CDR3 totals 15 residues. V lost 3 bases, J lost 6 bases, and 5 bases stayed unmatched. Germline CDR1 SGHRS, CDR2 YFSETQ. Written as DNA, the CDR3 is TGCGCCAGCAGCTCTGGACTAGCGGGGATCGATACGCAGTATTTT. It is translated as CASSSGLAGIDTQYF. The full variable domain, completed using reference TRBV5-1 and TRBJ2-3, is KAGVTQTPRYLIKTRGQQVTLSCSPISGHRSVSWYQQTPGQGLQFLFEYFSETQRNKGNFPGRFSGRQFSNSRSEMNVSTLELGDSALYLCASSSGLAGIDTQYFGPGTRLTVL.

The CDR3 reads CAKTGDYGYTF. CDR3 in DNA: TGTGCCAAGACAGGGGACTATGGCTACACCTTC. The chain combines TRBV30 with TRBJ1-2, with 8 bases lining up with TRBD1. There are 11 residues in the CDR3. With V trimmed by 8 bases and J by 3 bases, 2 bases remained unmatched. The germline CDR1 and CDR2 sequences are GTSNPN and SVGIG (reference sequence).

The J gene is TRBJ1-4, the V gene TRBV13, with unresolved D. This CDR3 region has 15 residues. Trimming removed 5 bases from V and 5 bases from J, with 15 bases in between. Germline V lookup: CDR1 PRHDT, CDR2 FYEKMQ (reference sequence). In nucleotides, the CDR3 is TGTGCCAGCAGCCCCCCGGGTGTAACGAATGAAAAACTGTTTTTT. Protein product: CASSPPGVTNEKLFF. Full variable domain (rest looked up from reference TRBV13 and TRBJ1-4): AAGVIQSPRHLIKEKRETATLKCYPIPRHDTVYWYQQGPGQDPQFLISFYEKMQSDKGSIPDRFSAQQFSDYHSELNMSSLELGDSALYFCASSPPGVTNEKLFFGSGTQLSVL.

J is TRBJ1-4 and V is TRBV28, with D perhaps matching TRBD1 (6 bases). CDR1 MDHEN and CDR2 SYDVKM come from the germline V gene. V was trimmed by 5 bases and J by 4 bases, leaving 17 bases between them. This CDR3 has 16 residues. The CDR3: CASSVIRGQFNEKLFF. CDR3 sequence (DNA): TGTGCCAGCAGTGTGATCCGGGGGCAGTTTAATGAAAAACTGTTTTTT.

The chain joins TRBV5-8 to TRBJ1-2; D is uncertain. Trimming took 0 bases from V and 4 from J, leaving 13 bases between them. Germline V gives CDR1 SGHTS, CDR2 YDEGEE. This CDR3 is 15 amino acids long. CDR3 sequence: CASSLGQPKSYGYTF. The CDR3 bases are TGTGCCAGCAGCTTGGGGCAGCCCAAGAGCTATGGCTACACCTTC.

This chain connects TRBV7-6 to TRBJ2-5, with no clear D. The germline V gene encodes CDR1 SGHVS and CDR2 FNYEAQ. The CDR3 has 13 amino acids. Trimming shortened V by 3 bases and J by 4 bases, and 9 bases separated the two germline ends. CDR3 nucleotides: TGTGCCAGCAGCTTCGGGCGCGGAGAGACCCAGTACTTC. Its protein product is CASSFGRGETQYF.

This chain's CDR3 is CASSLGGTGVAYEQYF. The DNA of the CDR3 is TGTGCCAGCAGCTTAGGGGGGACAGGGGTAGCCTACGAGCAGTACTTC. The chain has TRBV7-2 and TRBJ2-7; 10 nucleotides match TRBD1. Trimming took 1 base from V and 2 from J; bases not matched to a gene: 5. In germline, CDR1 is SGHTA, CDR2 FQGNSA. This CDR3 is 16 amino acids long.

DNA for the CDR3: TGTGCCAGCAGTTACTCCCCGCAAGGCGCCGGTGAAAAACTGTTTTTT. It codes for CASSYSPQGAGEKLFF. This chain joins TRBV6-5 and TRBJ1-4; D unclear. Germline loops: CDR1 MNHEY, CDR2 SVGAGI. Trimming shortened V by 0 bases and J by 7 bases, and 15 bases separated the two germline ends. The CDR3 loop spans 16 amino acids.

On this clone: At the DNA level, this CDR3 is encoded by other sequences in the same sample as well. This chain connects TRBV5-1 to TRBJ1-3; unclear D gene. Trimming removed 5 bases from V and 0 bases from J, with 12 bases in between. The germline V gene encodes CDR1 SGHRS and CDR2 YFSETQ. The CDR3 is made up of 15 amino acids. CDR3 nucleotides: TGCGCCAGCAGTACGGACGGAAGCTCTGGAAACACCATATATTTT. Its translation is CASSTDGSSGNTIYF.

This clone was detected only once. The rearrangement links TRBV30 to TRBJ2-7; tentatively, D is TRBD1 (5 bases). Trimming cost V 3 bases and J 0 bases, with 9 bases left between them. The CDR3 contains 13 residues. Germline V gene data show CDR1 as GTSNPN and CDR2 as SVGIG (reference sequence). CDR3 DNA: TGTGCCTGGAGAGGGGCCAGCTCCTACGAGCAGTACTTC. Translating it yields CAWRGASSYEQYF. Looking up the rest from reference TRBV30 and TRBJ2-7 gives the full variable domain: SQTIHQWPATLVQPVGSPLSLECTVEGTSNPNLYWYRQAAGRGLQLLFYSVGIGQISSEVPQNLSASRPQDRQFILSSKKLLLSDSGFYLCAWRGASSYEQYFGPGTRLTVT.

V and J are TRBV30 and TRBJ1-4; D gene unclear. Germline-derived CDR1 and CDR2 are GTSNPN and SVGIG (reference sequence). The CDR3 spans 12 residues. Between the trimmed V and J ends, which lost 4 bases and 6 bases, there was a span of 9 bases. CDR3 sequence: CAWTTGYEKLFF. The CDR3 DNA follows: TGTGCCTGGACGACGGGGTATGAAAAACTGTTTTTT. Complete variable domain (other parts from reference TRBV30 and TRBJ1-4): SQTIHQWPATLVQPVGSPLSLECTVEGTSNPNLYWYRQAAGRGLQLLFYSVGIGQISSEVPQNLSASRPQDRQFILSSKKLLLSDSGFYLCAWTTGYEKLFFGSGTQLSVL.

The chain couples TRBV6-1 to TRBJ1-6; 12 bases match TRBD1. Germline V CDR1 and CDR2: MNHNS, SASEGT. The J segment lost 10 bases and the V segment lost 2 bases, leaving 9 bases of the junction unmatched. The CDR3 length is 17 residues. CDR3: CASSEFGTGGAGSPLHF. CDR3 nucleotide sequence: TGTGCCAGCAGTGAATTCGGGACAGGGGGCGCGGGGTCACCCCTCCACTTT.

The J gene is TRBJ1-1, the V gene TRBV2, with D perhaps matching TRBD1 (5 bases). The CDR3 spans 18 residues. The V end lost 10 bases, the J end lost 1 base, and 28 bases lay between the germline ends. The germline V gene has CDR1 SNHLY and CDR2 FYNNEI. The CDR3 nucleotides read TGTGCCAACCGCCCAGACAGTTCCCTCTTACTTTGGAACACTGAAGCTTTCTTT. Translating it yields CANRPDSSLLLWNTEAFF.

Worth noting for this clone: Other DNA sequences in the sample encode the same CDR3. CDR3 in amino acids: CAWSGLAGDTQYF. CDR3 in DNA: TGTGCCTGGAGTGGTCTGGCGGGAGATACGCAGTATTTT. The chain has TRBV30 and TRBJ2-3; possible D gene TRBD2, 5 bases. This CDR3 spans 13 amino acids. In germline, CDR1 is GTSNPN, CDR2 SVGIG (reference sequence). Trimming took 1 base from V and 5 from J, leaving 10 bases between them.

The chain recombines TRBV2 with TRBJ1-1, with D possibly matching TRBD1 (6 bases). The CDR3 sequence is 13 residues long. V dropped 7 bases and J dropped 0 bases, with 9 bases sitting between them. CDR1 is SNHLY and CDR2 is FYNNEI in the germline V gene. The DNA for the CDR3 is TGTGCCAGCATCGGGGGCATGAACACTGAAGCTTTCTTT. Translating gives CASIGGMNTEAFF.